One sample yielded the 24 T cell receptor beta chains listed below, sequenced in a study of T cell responses to AZD1222 COVID-19 vaccine. Assay used: immunoSEQ multiplex PCR; TCRdb lists only in-frame clones, some missing. Of about 140,000 clones detected, 93% appear once; the ten largest clones hold roughly 5%. The sample here was peripheral blood, taken on day 0 of AZD1222 vaccination. All receptors derive from an adult in good health.

The V and J genes are TRBV29-1 and TRBJ2-3; no clear D gene. The CDR3 loop spans 11 amino acids. Germline V gives CDR1 SQVTM, CDR2 ANQGSEA. V lost 6 bases and J 2 bases, leaving 6 bases between the germline ends. The CDR3 coding sequence is TGCAGCGTGGGTGTCACAGATACGCAGTATTTT. Protein sequence: CSVGVTDTQYF.

V usage is TRBV4-1 and J usage is TRBJ1-1, with D possibly TRBD1 on 6 matching bases. The CDR3 extends over 17 amino acids. Trimming shortened V by 0 bases and J by 1 base, and 15 bases separated the two germline ends. Germline lookup yields CDR1 MGHRA and CDR2 YSYEKL. The CDR3 is CASSQDSWGAGNTEAFF. The DNA of the CDR3 is TGCGCCAGCAGCCAAGATTCGTGGGGGGCAGGGAACACTGAAGCTTTCTTT.

This chain joins TRBV15 and TRBJ2-1, with D possibly being TRBD2 (5 bases). Germline CDR1 LNHNV, CDR2 YYDKDF (reference sequence). V lost 0 bases and J 9 bases, leaving 21 bases between the germline ends. The CDR3 runs to 17 residues. The DNA for the CDR3 is TGTGCCACCAGCAGAGATCGGGTGGGAGTAAAACGGGGTGAGCAGTTCTTC. It codes for CATSRDRVGVKRGEQFF.

This clone was found a few times. The chain is built from TRBV7-9 and TRBJ2-1; D is unclear. This CDR3 is 15 amino acids long. Germline V lookup: CDR1 SEHNR, CDR2 FQNEAQ (reference sequence). Trimming pared 8 bases from V and 0 bases from J, leaving 14 bases between. The CDR3 nucleotides read TGTGCCAGCGGCCATACAAGAAGCTCCTACAATGAGCAGTTCTTC. Its protein is CASGHTRSSYNEQFF.

This clone was counted a single time. This chain joins TRBV11-1 and TRBJ2-5; D uncertain. Germline V gene data show CDR1 as SGHAT and CDR2 as FQDESV (reference sequence). The CDR3 runs to 12 residues. V was cut by 5 bases and J by 0 bases, with 4 bases left in between. The CDR3 bases are TGTGCCAGCAGCGCGAACCAAGAGACCCAGTACTTC. Encoded protein: CASSANQETQYF.

The V call is TRBV3-1 (or the pseudogene TRBV3-2), the J call TRBJ1-6, with D hard to call. Germline V gene data show CDR1 as LGHDT and CDR2 as YNNKEL (reference sequence). V gave up 0 bases and J gave up 9 bases, with 12 bases separating them. The length of the CDR3 is 15 residues. The CDR3 reads CASSQDHRGSSPLHF. The CDR3 DNA sequence: TGTGCCAGCAGCCAAGATCACCGGGGAAGTTCACCCCTCCACTTT.

The genes are TRBV29-1 and TRBJ1-1; possibly TRBD1 for D (6 bases). V dropped 7 bases and J dropped 2 bases, with 14 bases sitting between them. Germline values: CDR1 SQVTM, CDR2 ANQGSEA. CDR3 length: 13 residues. The CDR3 DNA reads as TGCAGCGCCACAGGGATGGGAAACACTGAAGCTTTCTTT. Its translation: CSATGMGNTEAFF.

The chain joins TRBV19 to TRBJ2-7; D is unclear. CDR3 size: 18 residues. Germline assignment: CDR1 LNHDA and CDR2 SQIVND (reference sequence). V lost 5 bases, J lost 0 bases, and 23 bases lay in between. For the CDR3, the DNA is TGTGCCAGTAGTCCTGCTAGTGGAAGTAGCTTCCTCTCCTACGAGCAGTACTTC. Translation gives CASSPASGSSFLSYEQYF.

The V and J genes are TRBV19 and TRBJ1-1; no clear D. CDR3 length: 13 residues. The germline gives CDR1 LNHDA, CDR2 SQIVND (reference sequence). V gave up 2 bases and J gave up 6 bases, with 10 bases separating them. The DNA for the CDR3 is TGTGCCAGTAGTATAATAGGGAGCGCTGAAGCTTTCTTT. Protein: CASSIIGSAEAFF. Combining the CDR3 with reference TRBV19 and TRBJ1-1 gives the whole variable domain DGGITQSPKYLFRKEGQNVTLSCEQNLNHDAMYWYRQDPGQGLRLIYYSQIVNDFQKGDIAEGYSVSREKKESFPLTVTSAQKNPTAFYLCASSIIGSAEAFFGQGTRLTVV.

The rearrangement links TRBV5-8 to TRBJ2-4; 7 bases align to TRBD1. There are 15 residues in the CDR3. The germline CDR1 and CDR2 sequences are SGHTS and YDEGEE. Losses at the gene ends were 5 bases for V and 7 bases for J; bases not matched to a gene: 12. The CDR3 reads CASRPTGDPTNIQYF. For the CDR3, the DNA is TGTGCCAGCAGACCTACAGGGGACCCAACTAACATTCAGTACTTC.

This sequence joins TRBV24-1 and TRBJ1-2; 8 positions agree with TRBD1. The V segment lost 4 bases and the J segment 6 bases; nucleotides outside the gene matches: 6. The CDR3 runs 14 residues. Germline V gives CDR1 KGHDR, CDR2 SFDVKD. The CDR3 DNA reads TGTGCCACCAGTGACCCCGGACAGGGCCATGGCTACACCTTC. It encodes CATSDPGQGHGYTF.

V gene TRBV6-2 or TRBV6-3 combines with J gene TRBJ1-2; 7 bases match TRBD1. The J segment lost 4 bases and the V segment lost 4 bases, leaving 6 bases of the junction unmatched. CDR1 MNHEY and CDR2 SVGEGT come from the germline V gene. The length of the CDR3 is 14 residues. CDR3 protein: CASSSLTGSYGYTF. CDR3 sequence (DNA): TGTGCCAGCAGTTCGTTGACAGGGAGCTATGGCTACACCTTC.

The chain is built from TRBV5-1 and TRBJ2-2, with TRBD2 identical over 7 bases. The V and J ends lost 7 bases and 7 bases, in that order; junction bases with no gene match: 13. Germline lookup yields CDR1 SGHRS and CDR2 YFSETQ. The CDR3 extends over 15 amino acids. The CDR3 DNA sequence: TGCGCCAGCGGGGTGGCGGGAGAAGGCGGCGGGGAGCTGTTTTTT. Translation gives CASGVAGEGGGELFF.

The chain links TRBV19 to TRBJ2-1; D is perhaps TRBD1 (6 bases). Germline loops: CDR1 LNHDA, CDR2 SQIVND (reference sequence). The V end lost 5 bases, the J end lost 2 bases, and 13 bases lay between the germline ends. The CDR3 length is 15 residues. CDR3 DNA sequence: TGTGCCAGTAGTCAACTGACAGGTCCCTACAATGAGCAGTTCTTC. It codes for CASSQLTGPYNEQFF.

The V and J genes are TRBV9 and TRBJ1-1; D uncertain. V lost 0 bases and J lost 1, with 4 bases in between. The CDR3 covers 13 residues. CDR1 and CDR2 from the germline V gene are SGDLS and YYNGEE. The CDR3 protein is CASSVGANTEAFF. In DNA form, the CDR3 reads TGTGCCAGCAGCGTAGGTGCGAACACTGAAGCTTTCTTT.

The J gene is TRBJ2-1, the V gene TRBV30; no firm D call. V was cut by 3 bases and J by 8 bases, with 8 bases left in between. The germline CDR1 and CDR2 sequences are GTSNPN and SVGIG (reference sequence). This CDR3 is built from 11 residues. CDR3 loop: CAWRAVDEQFF. The CDR3 DNA sequence: TGTGCCTGGAGAGCTGTCGATGAGCAGTTCTTC.

This chain joins TRBV5-8 and TRBJ2-6; no firm D call. This CDR3 spans 16 amino acids. Trimming pared 0 bases from V and 0 bases from J, leaving 7 bases between. Germline V gives CDR1 SGHTS, CDR2 YDEGEE. The CDR3 spells CASSLETGSGANVLTF. For the CDR3, the DNA is TGTGCCAGCAGCTTGGAGACGGGCTCTGGGGCCAACGTCCTGACTTTC.

This chain links TRBV6-1 with TRBJ2-3, with 11 bases aligning to TRBD2. The V and J ends lost 4 bases and 1 base, in that order; junction bases with no gene match: 13. Germline CDR1 and CDR2: MNHNS and SASEGT. The CDR3 spans 19 residues. The CDR3 here is CASSGLAGSAEVGTDTQYF. DNA of the CDR3: TGTGCCAGCAGTGGACTAGCGGGATCCGCTGAAGTAGGCACAGATACGCAGTATTTT.

The gene calls are TRBV6-4 and TRBJ2-1; D could derive from TRBD1 or TRBD2 (6 bases each). CDR1 and CDR2 (germline): MRHNA, SNTAGT. V lost 5 bases, J lost 4 bases, and 18 bases lay in between. The CDR3 covers 16 residues. CDR3 amino acids: CASSQAGGRGYNEQFF. The CDR3 DNA is TGTGCCAGCAGTCAGGCCGGGGGCAGGGGATACAATGAGCAGTTCTTC.

The V call is TRBV28, the J call TRBJ2-5; perhaps TRBD2 as D (5 bases). This CDR3 is built from 14 residues. The V end lost 3 bases, the J end lost 4 bases, and 12 bases lay between the germline ends. CDR1 is MDHEN and CDR2 is SYDVKM in the germline V gene. CDR3 nucleotides: TGTGCCAGCAGTTTCGGCAGTCTAGCAGAGACCCAGTACTTC. This translates into CASSFGSLAETQYF.

The chain couples TRBV6-5 to TRBJ1-1; D gene ambiguous. The germline V gene encodes CDR1 MNHEY and CDR2 SVGAGI. The length of the CDR3 is 13 residues. Trimming shortened V by 6 bases and J by 0 bases, and 8 bases separated the two germline ends. The DNA of the CDR3 is TGTGCCAGCAGGGGCAGTATGAACACTGAAGCTTTCTTT. Translated: CASRGSMNTEAFF.

This chain connects TRBV9 to TRBJ2-7; D remains unclear. Germline CDR1 and CDR2: SGDLS and YYNGEE. The CDR3 runs to 17 residues. Trimming removed 3 bases at V and 2 bases at J, with 21 bases between. This chain's CDR3 is CASSEGPQTGVPYEQYF. In DNA form, the CDR3 reads TGTGCCAGCAGCGAGGGCCCCCAAACGGGCGTACCCTACGAGCAGTACTTC.

The chain links TRBV19 to TRBJ1-3, with TRBD1 identical over 7 bases. There are 16 residues in the CDR3. The J segment lost 4 bases and the V segment lost 7 bases, leaving 13 bases of the junction unmatched. Germline lookup yields CDR1 LNHDA and CDR2 SQIVND (reference sequence). The CDR3 DNA reads as TGTGCCAGTACCAAAAGAGACCGGGACAGCGGAAACACCATATATTTT. Translating gives CASTKRDRDSGNTIYF.

Worth noting for this clone: Germline and junction disagree at one end, which may indicate a read error. The V gene is TRBV30, the J gene TRBJ2-7; a possible D gene is TRBD2 (5 bases). There are 11 residues in the CDR3. In germline, CDR1 is GTSNPN, CDR2 SVGIG (reference sequence). This CDR3 is CAWTLGALPIF. Written as DNA, the CDR3 is TGTGCCTGGACCTTGGGAGCTCTTCCCATCTTC.